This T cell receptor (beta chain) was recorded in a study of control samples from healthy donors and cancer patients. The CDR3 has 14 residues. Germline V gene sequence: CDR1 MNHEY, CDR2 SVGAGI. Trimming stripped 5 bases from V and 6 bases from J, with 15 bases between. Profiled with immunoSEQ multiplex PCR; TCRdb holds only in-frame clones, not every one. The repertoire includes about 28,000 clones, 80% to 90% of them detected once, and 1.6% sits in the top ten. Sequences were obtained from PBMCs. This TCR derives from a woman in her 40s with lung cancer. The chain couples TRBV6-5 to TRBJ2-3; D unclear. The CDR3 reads CASSPKATVDTQYF. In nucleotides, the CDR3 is TGTGCCAGCAGTCCGAAGGCCACGGTGGATACGCAGTATTTT.